The present T cell receptor (beta chain) was sequenced within a study of cytomegalovirus exposure and HLA in healthy donors. The PCR ran on 60 Vbeta and 13 Jbeta primers. Produced via immunoSEQ multiplex PCR; TCRdb's table is partial and in-frame only. This sample has about 98,000 clones, with over 65% found just once. V lost 4 bases and J 1 base, leaving 11 bases between the germline ends. There are 14 residues in the CDR3. Germline lookup yields CDR1 SGHRS and CDR2 YFSETQ. The sample consisted of PBMCs. This TCR was sampled from a male donor in good health and CMV-seronegative. This sequence joins TRBV5-1 and TRBJ1-2, with a tentative D call TRBD1 (5 bases). The CDR3 loop is CASSAGGGNYGYTF. In DNA form, the CDR3 reads TGCGCCAGCAGCGCCGGGGGGGGTAACTATGGCTACACCTTC.